This TCR beta chain was captured in a study of cytomegalovirus exposure and HLA in healthy donors. Regarding the study as a whole: The investigators catalogued 164 TCR beta chains as cytomegalovirus-associated. Many donors shared some public TCRs, even though most TCR sequences were rare. A later analysis associated some 16,000 TCR beta sequences with HLA alleles at a 0.05 false discovery rate.

Of note for this clone: No antigen is known for it.

V shed 4 bases, J shed 7 bases, and the junction held 5 bases outside the gene matches. The length of the CDR3 is 15 residues. The germline gives CDR1 MGHDK, CDR2 SYGVNS. The PCR used 60 Vbeta and 13 Jbeta primers. Repertoires were generated with immunoSEQ multiplex PCR, while TCRdb's copy carries only in-frame clones and drops some. The repertoire includes fewer than 110,000 clones, roughly four fifths of them detected once, and roughly 2% sits in the top ten. The TCR was taken from a man between 18 and 35 years old in good health and CMV-seronegative. This chain connects TRBV25-1 to TRBJ1-6, with 9 nucleotides matching TRBD1. The sequenced sample consisted of PBMCs. The DNA for the CDR3 is TGTGCCAGCAGTGGCTGGACAGGGGAAAATTCACCCCTCCACTTT. Translating it yields CASSGWTGENSPLHF.